This entry lists 30 T cell receptor beta chains sequenced from one sample in a study of early T cells in non-severe SARS-CoV-2 infection. MiXCR was run by TCRdb on the 5' RACE reads, yielding one entry per CDR3 protein. The sample includes about 72,000 distinct CDR3 sequences, roughly a tenth seen only once; the top ten take more than 7.5%. The sample in question was whole blood, obtained at baseline. These receptors all come from an adult who was a healthcare worker with PCR-confirmed SARS-CoV-2 infection or an uninfected control (not recorded which).

The rearrangement links TRBV6-1 to TRBJ2-5; TRBD2 agrees at 7 bases. This CDR3 comprises 13 residues. V lost 3 bases, J lost 3 bases, and 1 base stayed unmatched. Germline-derived CDR1 and CDR2 are MNHNS and SASEGT. The CDR3 protein is CASSEAGEETQYF. As DNA, the CDR3 is TGTGCCAGCAGTGAGGCGGGAGAAGAGACCCAGTACTTC.

This CDR3 is CASSSVSVAAGATDTQYF. The CDR3 bases are TGTGCCAGCAGCTCCGTCAGTGTAGCAGCGGGGGCCACAGATACGCAGTATTTT. The gene calls are TRBV4-2 and TRBJ2-3; 8 bases align to TRBD2. Germline trimming cut 5 bases from V and 2 bases from J; bases unmatched to any gene: 15. Germline V gene lookup returns CDR1 LGHNA and CDR2 YNFKEQ. This CDR3 contains 18 residues.

This clonotype was found a few times. J is TRBJ1-6 and V is TRBV2; D not resolved. CDR1 and CDR2 from the germline V gene are SNHLY and FYNNEI. Trimming left V 3 bases short and J 10 bases short, with 4 bases between. The CDR3 runs to 11 residues. The CDR3 loop reads CASSDRSPLHF. CDR3 coding DNA: TGTGCCAGCAGTGATCGGTCACCCCTCCACTTT. The full variable domain, with the rest looked up from reference TRBV2 and TRBJ1-6, is EPEVTQTPSHQVTQMGQEVILRCVPISNHLYFYWYRQILGQKVEFLVSFYNNEISEKSEIFDDQFSVERPDGSNFTLKIRSTKLEDSAMYFCASSDRSPLHFGNGTRLTVT.

The gene calls are TRBV6-1 and TRBJ2-1; TRBD2 aligns across 11 bases. Unmatched junction bases numbered 2, after V lost 6 bases and J lost 7 bases. From germline, CDR1 is MNHNS and CDR2 SASEGT. The CDR3 extends over 13 amino acids. This chain's CDR3 is CASRGTSGNEQFF. In DNA, the CDR3 is TGTGCCAGCAGAGGGACTAGCGGAAATGAGCAGTTCTTC.

The J gene is TRBJ1-5, the V gene TRBV30, with D uncertain. Trimming removed 1 base from V and 3 bases from J, with 10 bases in between. CDR3 size: 14 residues. CDR1 and CDR2 (germline): GTSNPN, SVGIG (reference sequence). The CDR3 sequence: CAWSEGRNNQPQHF. CDR3 DNA: TGTGCCTGGAGTGAAGGTCGTAACAATCAGCCCCAGCATTTT.

This clonotype was observed at least ten times. The CDR3 is CASSQGPGTETQYF. DNA for the CDR3: TGCGCCAGCAGCCAAGGGCCGGGTACGGAGACCCAGTACTTC. V gene TRBV4-1 combines with J gene TRBJ2-5; no firm D call. The CDR3 consists of 14 residues. V lost 1 base and J lost 5, with 11 bases in between. Germline V gives CDR1 MGHRA, CDR2 YSYEKL.

This clonotype came up a few times. The rearrangement joins TRBV20-1 to TRBJ1-5; 8 bases are shared with TRBD1. Looked up from germline, CDR1 is DFQATT and CDR2 is SNEGSKA (reference sequence). The V and J ends lost 3 bases and 3 bases, in that order; junction bases with no gene match: 1. This CDR3 has 13 amino acids. The CDR3 is CSARGQDNQPQHF. CDR3 nucleotides: TGCAGTGCTAGGGGACAGGACAATCAGCCCCAGCATTTT.

This chain uses TRBV1 with TRBJ2-3; the table calls TRBD2, which could not be checked here. TRBV1 is reported as a pseudogene. The CDR3 is 19 amino acids. CDR3 in amino acids: CTSSQDPSVAGGRGDTQYF. Written as DNA, the CDR3 is TGCACCAGCAGCCAAGATCCGTCGGTAGCGGGGGGCCGAGGAGATACGCAGTATTTT.

The rearrangement joins TRBV12-3 or TRBV12-4 to TRBJ1-6, with D possibly TRBD1 on 5 matching bases. V gave up 6 bases and J gave up 10 bases, with 10 bases separating them. The CDR3 length is 12 residues. The CDR3 protein is CASRGLESPLHF. The CDR3, as DNA: TGTGCCAGCAGGGGGCTGGAGTCACCCCTCCACTTT.

This clonotype was seen repeatedly, ten times or more. CDR3 protein: CASSAGGFSYNEQFF. The DNA of the CDR3 is TGCGCCAGCAGCGCCGGGGGCTTCTCCTACAATGAGCAGTTCTTC. This chain uses TRBV5-1 with TRBJ2-1; D may be TRBD1 or TRBD2 (6 bases each). The CDR3 runs to 15 residues. Germline V gene lookup returns CDR1 SGHRS and CDR2 YFSETQ. V dropped 4 bases and J dropped 0 bases, with 11 bases sitting between them.

This clonotype was observed many times. The rearrangement joins TRBV20-1 to TRBJ2-7; 11 positions agree with TRBD2. This CDR3 has 15 amino acids. CDR1 is DFQATT, CDR2 SNEGSKA, per germline (reference sequence). The junction had 11 bases not matched to a gene; V was cut back by 6 bases and J by 4 bases. The CDR3 sequence: CSARPLAGGTYEQYF. In DNA form, the CDR3 reads TGCAGTGCGAGGCCCCTAGCGGGGGGTACGTACGAGCAGTACTTC.

This clonotype has at least ten counts. This chain links TRBV20-1 with TRBJ1-5, with TRBD1 matching over 7 bases. CDR1 and CDR2 from the germline V gene are DFQATT and SNEGSKA (reference sequence). The CDR3 is 14 residues long. V gave up 6 bases and J gave up 6 bases; unmatched junction bases: 11. CDR3 loop: CSARSGGGRQPQHF. The CDR3 bases are TGCAGTGCCCGGTCGGGAGGGGGCCGTCAGCCCCAGCATTTT.

This clonotype was counted many times. This sequence joins TRBV13 and TRBJ2-3; 11 nucleotides align to TRBD2. Germline V lookup: CDR1 PRHDT, CDR2 FYEKMQ (reference sequence). The CDR3 loop spans 16 amino acids. The ends lost 0 bases at V and 1 base at J; junction bases unmatched: 0. CDR3 amino acids: CASSLGTSGGTDTQYF. The CDR3 DNA sequence: TGTGCCAGCAGCTTAGGGACTAGCGGGGGCACAGATACGCAGTATTTT.

This clonotype was detected only a few times. The chain combines TRBV7-2 with TRBJ1-2, with D perhaps TRBD1 (5 bases). The CDR3 sequence is 15 residues long. With 2 bases removed from V and 8 bases from J, the gap between germline ends came to 18 bases. Per the germline V gene, CDR1 is SGHTA and CDR2 is FQGNSA. CDR3 region: CASSLRQTVSRGYTF. DNA of the CDR3: TGTGCCAGCAGCTTACGTCAGACAGTCTCGCGGGGCTACACCTTC.

This clonotype was counted many times. The V gene is TRBV7-8, the J gene TRBJ2-1; D unresolved. V lost 5 bases and J lost 0, with 11 bases in between. The germline V gene has CDR1 SGHVS and CDR2 FQNEAQ. This CDR3 is 15 amino acids long. The CDR3 loop reads CASSLDQSSYNEQFF. The CDR3 nucleotides read TGTGCCAGCAGCCTCGACCAGAGCTCCTACAATGAGCAGTTCTTC.

This clonotype was picked up a small number of times. The chain links TRBV9 to TRBJ2-1; 7 bases fit TRBD2. The CDR3 length is 14 residues. Trimming at V came to 0 bases and at J to 5 bases, leaving 2 bases not matched to a gene. The V gene's germline CDR1 is SGDLS and CDR2 YYNGEE. Here the CDR3 DNA reads TGTGCCAGCAGCGTAGCGGGGGGAGACAATGAGCAGTTCTTC. Translated, it gives CASSVAGGDNEQFF.

This clonotype was counted only a few times. The V call is TRBV6-6, the J call TRBJ1-1, with D hard to call. Trimming took off 5 bases at V and 1 base at J, with 8 bases between the two ends. The length of the CDR3 is 13 residues. The germline V gene has CDR1 MNHNY and CDR2 SVGAGI (reference sequence). The CDR3 region is CASSDGRNTEAFF. CDR3 sequence (DNA): TGTGCCAGCAGTGACGGCCGGAACACTGAAGCTTTCTTT.

This rearrangement joins TRBV6-5 to TRBJ1-1; D ambiguous. The length of the CDR3 is 14 residues. In germline, CDR1 is MNHEY, CDR2 SVGAGI. Trimming cost V 2 bases and J 9 bases, with 16 bases left between them. In DNA form, the CDR3 reads TGTGCCAGCAGTTACGGGCCGGGCCAACCAAAAGCTTTCTTT. Residues: CASSYGPGQPKAFF.

In its sample, this clonotype was seen many times. V and J are TRBV18 and TRBJ2-2, with 11 bases matching TRBD2. The CDR3 totals 16 residues. Germline assignment: CDR1 KGHSH and CDR2 LQKENI. With 5 bases clipped from V and 1 base from J, the junction kept 3 bases outside the gene matches. The CDR3 here is CASSSGLAGNTGELFF. The CDR3, as DNA: TGTGCCAGCTCATCCGGACTAGCGGGGAACACCGGGGAGCTGTTTTTT.

The chain combines TRBV6-5 with TRBJ2-7; maybe TRBD1 (5 bases). This CDR3 spans 12 amino acids. Germline V gene lookup returns CDR1 MNHEY and CDR2 SVGAGI. V dropped 2 bases and J dropped 4 bases, with 6 bases sitting between them. The CDR3 region has the DNA TGTGCCAGCAGTTACCAGGGTTACGAGCAGTACTTC. Translation gives CASSYQGYEQYF.

This clonotype has a handful of counts. The chain combines TRBV27 with TRBJ1-6; possibly TRBD1 for D (5 bases). This CDR3 is 15 amino acids long. Germline V gene sequence: CDR1 MNHEY, CDR2 SMNVEV (reference sequence). V lost 2 bases, J lost 0 bases, and 5 bases lay in between. The chain's CDR3 is CASSLQGSYNSPLHF. CDR3 sequence (DNA): TGTGCCAGCAGTTTACAGGGCTCCTATAATTCACCCCTCCACTTT.

This sequence joins TRBV5-1 and TRBJ2-3, with a possible D match to TRBD2 (5 bases). Germline CDR1 is SGHRS and CDR2 is YFSETQ. The CDR3 is made up of 15 amino acids. The V gene lost 0 bases and the J gene lost 3 bases, with 11 bases spanning the gap. CDR3 sequence (DNA): TGCGCCAGCAGCTTGGACGGGGTTGGGACAGATACGCAGTATTTT. This codes for CASSLDGVGTDTQYF.

The table lists this clonotype with a few counts. V gene TRBV11-2 combines with J gene TRBJ1-6; unclear D gene. V lost 5 bases and J lost 10, with 12 bases in between. Germline CDR1 SGHAT, CDR2 FQNNGV. The CDR3 runs to 13 residues. Here the CDR3 DNA reads TGTGCCAGCAGCCTATACATGGACTCACCCCTCCACTTT. The encoded protein is CASSLYMDSPLHF. Looking up the rest from reference TRBV11-2 and TRBJ1-6 gives the full variable domain: EAGVAQSPRYKIIEKRQSVAFWCNPISGHATLYWYQQILGQGPKLLIQFQNNGVVDDSQLPKDRFSAERLKGVDSTLKIQPAKLEDSAVYLCASSLYMDSPLHFGNGTRLTVT.

The rearrangement uses TRBV2 and TRBJ1-1; D gene unclear. The CDR3 covers 13 residues. Germline assignment: CDR1 SNHLY and CDR2 FYNNEI. Trimming took off 3 bases at V and 0 bases at J, with 5 bases between the two ends. CDR3: CASSDFMNTEAFF. CDR3 nucleotide sequence: TGTGCCAGCAGTGATTTTATGAACACTGAAGCTTTCTTT.

This rearrangement joins TRBV5-6 to TRBJ2-3; D unresolved. CDR3 size: 15 residues. The ends were cut back, 0 bases at V and 1 base at J, with 9 bases in the middle. Germline CDR1 reads SGHDT; CDR2 reads YYEEEE. The CDR3 DNA sequence: TGTGCCAGCAGCTTGGATACCAGACGCACAGATACGCAGTATTTT. This encodes CASSLDTRRTDTQYF.

The gene calls are TRBV7-9 and TRBJ1-4, with 7 bases fitting TRBD1. Trimming cost V 4 bases and J 0 bases; bases outside gene matches: 2. Germline CDR1 is SEHNR and CDR2 is FQNEAQ (reference sequence). This CDR3 is built from 15 residues. CDR3 sequence (DNA): TGTGCCAGCAGCTGGGACAGAACAACTAATGAAAAACTGTTTTTT. Amino acid sequence: CASSWDRTTNEKLFF.

This clonotype appeared once. The chain employs TRBV29-1 and TRBJ1-1; no clear D gene. V lost 3 bases to trimming and J lost 4 bases, with 9 bases between them. Germline CDR1 reads SQVTM; CDR2 reads ANQGSEA. The CDR3 runs to 12 residues. Written as DNA, the CDR3 is TGCAGCGTTGAGGCGCAGGCCACTGAAGCTTTCTTT. The encoded protein is CSVEAQATEAFF.

This clonotype was observed at least ten times. The chain carries TRBV3-1 and TRBJ2-7; the D gene could be TRBD1 or TRBD2 (5 bases each). CDR1 and CDR2 from the germline V gene are LGHDT and YNNKEL (reference sequence). The ends were cut back, 4 bases at V and 3 bases at J, with 13 bases in the middle. This CDR3 comprises 14 residues. This CDR3 is CASSPYRDGYEQYF. DNA of the CDR3: TGTGCCAGCAGCCCATATCGGGACGGCTACGAGCAGTACTTC.

This clonotype has ten or more counts. The V and J genes are TRBV18 and TRBJ1-2; maybe TRBD1 (6 bases). Trimming removed 0 bases at V and 8 bases at J, with 10 bases between. Germline CDR1 KGHSH, CDR2 LQKENI. This CDR3 is 13 amino acids long. Here the CDR3 reads CASSPPGGGGYTF. The DNA for the CDR3 is TGTGCCAGCTCACCACCAGGAGGGGGAGGCTACACCTTC.

The genes are TRBV20-1 and TRBJ2-7, with 10 bases fitting TRBD2. Germline V CDR1 and CDR2: DFQATT, SNEGSKA (reference sequence). V shed 5 bases and J 5 bases; nucleotides not matched to a gene: 6. The CDR3 has 13 amino acids. CDR3 region: CSAWAGTSDEQYF. The CDR3, as DNA: TGCAGTGCTTGGGCCGGGACTAGCGACGAGCAGTACTTC.